A single sample is the source of the 12 T cell receptor beta chains below, sequenced in a study of identical twins. TCRdb called the 5' RACE reads again in MiXCR, with one record for every CDR3 protein. The table has 350,000 to 450,000 distinct CDR3 sequences, around 20% seen once; the top ten hold about 12%. The sample comprised naive T cells sorted from blood. The receptors derive from a man aged 45 to 65 in good health.

The chain has TRBV5-6 and TRBJ2-5; tentatively, D is TRBD1 (5 bases). CDR1 SGHDT and CDR2 YYEEEE come from the germline V gene. Trimming removed 4 bases at V and 2 bases at J, with 21 bases between. This CDR3 comprises 17 residues. The CDR3 spells CASSPLGILQGQETQYF. The CDR3 DNA sequence: TGTGCCAGCAGCCCTCTGGGGATTCTCCAGGGACAAGAGACCCAGTACTTC.

In this sample, this clonotype turned up many times. The V and J genes are TRBV7-8 and TRBJ2-7, with 10 bases lining up with TRBD2. Germline V gene lookup returns CDR1 SGHVS and CDR2 FQNEAQ. The CDR3 consists of 15 residues. J gave up 4 bases and V 3 bases, and 6 bases lay outside the gene matches. The CDR3 spells CASSFGLAAVYEQYF. CDR3 DNA sequence: TGTGCCAGCAGCTTCGGACTAGCGGCGGTATACGAGCAGTACTTC.

This chain uses TRBV7-2 with TRBJ2-3; 8 bases are a match to TRBD2. Per germline, CDR1 SGHTA and CDR2 FQGNSA. The trim removed 4 bases at V and 9 bases at J, leaving 6 bases unmatched. The CDR3 spans 13 residues. The DNA of the CDR3 is TGTGCCAGCAGCTGGCTAGCGGGTGACACGCAGTATTTT. Its translation: CASSWLAGDTQYF.

The chain links TRBV7-2 to TRBJ1-1; no clear D. Germline V gene data show CDR1 as SGHTA and CDR2 as FQGNSA. CDR3 length: 13 amino acids. Trimming left V 5 bases short and J 0 bases short, with 7 bases between. In DNA, the CDR3 is TGTGCCAGCAGCCCGCGGATGAACACTGAAGCTTTCTTT. Its protein product is CASSPRMNTEAFF.

In its sample, this clonotype was seen once. The V gene is TRBV12-3 or TRBV12-4, the J gene TRBJ1-5; maybe TRBD1 (6 bases). There are 15 residues in the CDR3. The ends were cut back, 5 bases at V and 6 bases at J, with 17 bases in the middle. The CDR3 DNA follows: TGTGCCAGCAGTCCCGGGGCCGCAGGGGCTCAGCCCCAGCATTTT. This encodes CASSPGAAGAQPQHF.

This clonotype was detected only a few times. V usage is TRBV20-1 and J usage is TRBJ2-2; D is perhaps TRBD2 (6 bases). Trimming took off 0 bases at V and 5 bases at J, with 10 bases between the two ends. CDR1 and CDR2 (germline): DFQATT, SNEGSKA (reference sequence). The CDR3 is 14 amino acids. The CDR3 spells CSARDLEGTGELFF. CDR3 in DNA: TGCAGTGCTAGAGATCTGGAGGGGACCGGGGAGCTGTTTTTT.

This clonotype was detected only a few times. The rearrangement links TRBV4-3 to TRBJ1-5, with D unclear. V lost 0 bases to trimming and J lost 5 bases, with 8 bases between them. The CDR3 runs to 14 residues. Germline V gene data show CDR1 as LGHNA and CDR2 as YSLEER. The CDR3 DNA reads TGCGCCAGCAGCCAAGATAGGAATTATCAGCCCCAGCATTTT. Protein product: CASSQDRNYQPQHF.

In this sample, this clonotype turned up many times. The chain carries TRBV6-1 and TRBJ2-1; no firm D call. Germline V gene sequence: CDR1 MNHNS, CDR2 SASEGT. V gave up 3 bases and J gave up 3 bases, with 9 bases separating them. The CDR3 runs 14 residues. The CDR3 DNA reads TGTGCCAGCAGTGAGTCTGTGGTCTACAATGAGCAGTTCTTC. It translates to CASSESVVYNEQFF.

The rearrangement uses TRBV4-3 and TRBJ2-1; D is unresolved. With 0 bases removed from V and 5 bases from J, the gap between germline ends came to 17 bases. Per the germline V gene, CDR1 is LGHNA and CDR2 is YSLEER. This CDR3 contains 17 residues. The chain's CDR3 is CASSQEGPNPVNNEQFF. In DNA form, the CDR3 reads TGCGCCAGCAGCCAAGAAGGACCAAATCCTGTAAACAATGAGCAGTTCTTC.

V is TRBV20-1 and J is TRBJ2-1; weak D call: TRBD1 (6 bases). Germline V gene lookup returns CDR1 DFQATT and CDR2 SNEGSKA (reference sequence). The CDR3 consists of 15 residues. Trimming took off 0 bases at V and 2 bases at J, with 11 bases between the two ends. This CDR3 is CSAREGAGAYNEQFF. The DNA of the CDR3 is TGCAGTGCTAGAGAAGGGGCAGGGGCCTACAATGAGCAGTTCTTC.

The J gene is TRBJ2-1, the V gene TRBV4-3; TRBD1 is a possible D gene (6 bases). CDR1 and CDR2 (germline): LGHNA, YSLEER. V shed 4 bases and J shed 1 base, with 14 bases lying between them. CDR3 length: 16 amino acids. The CDR3 DNA reads as TGCGCCAGCAGCCCTCGGCTCAGGGGTTCCTACAATGAGCAGTTCTTC. It encodes CASSPRLRGSYNEQFF.

The table lists this clonotype with a few counts. The V gene is TRBV20-1, the J gene TRBJ2-2, with D tentatively TRBD1 or TRBD2 (5 bases each). The CDR3 covers 15 residues. CDR1 and CDR2 from the germline V gene are DFQATT and SNEGSKA (reference sequence). The ends were cut back, 3 bases at V and 0 bases at J, with 11 bases in the middle. The DNA of the CDR3 is TGCAGTGCTAGGGGACCCTCGGCGAACACCGGGGAGCTGTTTTTT. This sequence encodes CSARGPSANTGELFF.